A selection of T cell receptor beta chains follows, all from one sample in a study of OX40 agonist ivuxolimab in advanced cancers. Sequencing was performed with immunoSEQ multiplex PCR; in TCRdb, only in-frame clones are kept and a portion is missing. The repertoire holds 100,000 or so clones, with approximately 91% as singletons. The sequencing used CD4+ or CD8+ T cells sorted from blood, collected in a trial of the OX40 agonist ivuxolimab. Every receptor here comes from an adult with an advanced solid tumor such as melanoma, head and neck, liver or kidney cancer. The CDR3 runs from the conserved cysteine through the conserved F or W. The D gene is left open where the match is weak. A clone size is listed for some rows: how often the clone was seen (once, few, many), or a class if it is expanded.

TRBJ2-3 TRBV7-6 TRBD2 - CASSFGGTTDTQYF TGTGCCAGCAGCTTCGGGGGGACCACAGATACGCAGTATTTT
TRBJ1-2 TRBV10-3 - once CATTRGPGGGYTF TGTGCCACCACTCGGGGCCCGGGAGGGGGCTACACCTTC
TRBJ2-3 TRBV7-2 - - CASSLAGGSTDTQYF TGTGCCAGCAGCTTAGCGGGGGGTAGCACAGATACGCAGTATTTT
TRBJ2-1 TRBV27 - - CASSLSGDISYNEQFF TGTGCCAGCAGTTTATCTGGGGACATTTCCTACAATGAGCAGTTCTTC
TRBJ2-7 TRBV2 TRBD1 - CASTDPWTGGLRRQYF TGTGCCAGCACTGACCCCTGGACAGGGGGACTACGAAGGCAGTACTTC
TRBJ1-2 TRBV18 - once CASSLSESSGYTF TGTGCCAGCTCACTTTCAGAATCGAGTGGCTACACCTTC
TRBJ1-2 TRBV5-1 - - CASSTARDGYTF TGCGCCAGCAGCACGGCCAGGGACGGCTACACCTTC
TRBJ1-5 TRBV19 - - CASSIPQGTQPQHF TGTGCCAGTAGTATACCCCAGGGCACCCAGCCCCAGCATTTT
TRBJ2-1 TRBV10-3 TRBD2 - CASGAGGEQFF TGTGCCTCAGGGGCGGGAGGAGAGCAGTTCTTC
TRBJ1-2 TRBV11-2 - few CASSTRLTAASSYTF TGTGCCAGCAGCACCCGTCTTACGGCAGCGAGCAGCTACACCTTC
TRBJ2-6 TRBV9 - - CASSVWLSGANVLTF TGTGCCAGCAGCGTTTGGCTATCTGGGGCCAACGTCCTGACTTTC
TRBJ2-2 TRBV5-1 TRBD1 - CASSPGTGEAGELFF TGCGCCAGCAGCCCCGGGACAGGGGAAGCCGGGGAGCTGTTTTTT
TRBJ1-6 TRBV30 TRBD1 few CAWEQGANSPLHF TGTGCCTGGGAACAGGGGGCTAATTCACCCCTCCACTTT
TRBJ1-1 TRBV7-2 - - CASSLEGRGVTEAFF TGTGCCAGCAGCTTAGAGGGCAGGGGCGTTACTGAAGCTTTCTTT
TRBJ1-5 TRBV10-3 - - CAIKDDRNRNQPQHF TGTGCCATCAAAGATGACAGGAATCGCAATCAGCCCCAGCATTTT
TRBJ2-5 TRBV7-9 TRBD2 - CASSPAVASGYQETQYF TGTGCCAGCAGCCCAGCGGTGGCTAGCGGGTACCAAGAGACCCAGTACTTC
TRBJ1-1 TRBV7-2 - - CASSRGPVTEAFF TGTGCCAGCAGCCGAGGTCCTGTCACTGAAGCTTTCTTT
TRBJ2-1 TRBV11-2 - - CASSLSDEQFF TGTGCCAGCAGTCTTAGCGATGAGCAGTTCTTC
TRBJ2-1 TRBV19 - - CASSIDRRSSYNEQFF TGTGCCAGTAGTATAGATCGGAGGAGCTCCTACAATGAGCAGTTCTTC
TRBJ2-7 TRBV27 - once CASSLQIGSSYEQYF TGTGCCAGCAGTTTACAGATAGGGAGCTCCTACGAGCAGTACTTC
TRBJ1-5 TRBV2 - - CASSEGGNQPQHF TGTGCCAGCAGTGAGGGTGGGAATCAGCCCCAGCATTTT
TRBJ1-4 TRBV15 - - CATSRDLNEKLFF TGTGCCACCAGCAGAGATCTCAATGAAAAACTGTTTTTT
TRBJ1-3 TRBV7-2 - - CASSFGQALSSGNTIYF TGTGCCAGCAGCTTCGGGCAGGCCTTGAGCTCTGGAAACACCATATATTTT
TRBJ2-2 TRBV2 - - CASKTQASPGELFF TGTGCCAGCAAAACCCAGGCGTCCCCCGGGGAGCTGTTTTTT
TRBJ1-1 TRBV28 - - CASSLTGGGRFGTEAFF TGTGCCAGCAGTTTAACGGGAGGGGGGCGGTTTGGCACTGAAGCTTTCTTT
TRBJ1-4 TRBV30 - - CAWSEPANEKLFF TGTGCCTGGAGTGAGCCCGCTAATGAAAAACTGTTTTTT
TRBJ2-3 TRBV6-1 TRBD1 - CASSQGAGTDTQYF TGTGCCAGCAGTCAGGGGGCTGGCACAGATACGCAGTATTTT
TRBJ2-5 TRBV5-1 - once CASAWRQFAETQYF TGCGCCAGCGCCTGGCGACAGTTCGCAGAGACCCAGTACTTC
TRBJ2-7 TRBV2 - - CASSASSYEQYF TGTGCCAGCAGTGCGAGCAGCTACGAGCAGTACTTC
TRBJ2-3 TRBV18 - - CASSALLASSTDTQYF TGTGCCAGCTCAGCCTTACTAGCATCTAGCACAGATACGCAGTATTTT
TRBJ2-5 TRBV5-1 TRBD1 once CASSLAQDRTLTQYF TGCGCCAGCAGCTTGGCCCAGGACAGGACCCTGACCCAGTACTTC
TRBJ1-5 TRBV28 - - CASSLFVGGPQHF TGTGCCAGCAGTTTATTTGTAGGTGGGCCCCAGCATTTT
TRBJ1-3 TRBV28 - - CASSLGLSGNTIYF TGTGCCAGCAGTTTAGGGTTGTCTGGAAACACCATATATTTT